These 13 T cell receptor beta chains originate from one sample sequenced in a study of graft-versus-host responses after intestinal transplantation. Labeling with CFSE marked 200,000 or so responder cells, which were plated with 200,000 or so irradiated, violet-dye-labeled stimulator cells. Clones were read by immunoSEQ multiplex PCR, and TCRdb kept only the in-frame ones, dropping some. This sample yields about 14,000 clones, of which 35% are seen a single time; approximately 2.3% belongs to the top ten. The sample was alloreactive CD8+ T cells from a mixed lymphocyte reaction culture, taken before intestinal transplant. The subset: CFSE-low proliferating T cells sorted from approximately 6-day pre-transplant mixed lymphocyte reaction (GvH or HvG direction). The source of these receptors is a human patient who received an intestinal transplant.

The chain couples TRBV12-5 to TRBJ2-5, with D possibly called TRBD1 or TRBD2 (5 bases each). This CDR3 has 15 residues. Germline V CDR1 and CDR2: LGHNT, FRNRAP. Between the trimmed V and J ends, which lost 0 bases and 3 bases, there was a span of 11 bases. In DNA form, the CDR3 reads TGTGCTAGTGGTTTGGTACTGGGGGTAGAAGAGACCCAGTACTTC. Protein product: CASGLVLGVEETQYF.

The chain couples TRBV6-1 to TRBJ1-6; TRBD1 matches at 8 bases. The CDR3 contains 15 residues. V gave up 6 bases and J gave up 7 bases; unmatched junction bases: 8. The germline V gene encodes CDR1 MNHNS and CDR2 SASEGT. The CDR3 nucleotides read TGTGCCAGCAGCACCGGGACAGGAGTCAATTCACCCCTCCACTTT. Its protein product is CASSTGTGVNSPLHF.

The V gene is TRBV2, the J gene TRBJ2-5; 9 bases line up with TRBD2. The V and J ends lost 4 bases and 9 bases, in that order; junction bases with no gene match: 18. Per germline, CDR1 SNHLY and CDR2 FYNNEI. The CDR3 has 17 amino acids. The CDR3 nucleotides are TGTGCCAGCAGTGTGAGCGCGGGGGGGCCCTGGGAAATGGCCCAGTACTTC. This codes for CASSVSAGGPWEMAQYF.

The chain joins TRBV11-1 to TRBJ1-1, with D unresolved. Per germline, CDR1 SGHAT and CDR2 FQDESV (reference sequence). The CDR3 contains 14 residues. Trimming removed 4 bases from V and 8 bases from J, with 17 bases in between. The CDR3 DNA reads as TGTGCCAGCAGCTCCCCCCAGGAGGCGCTAGAAGCTTTCTTT. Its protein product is CASSSPQEALEAFF. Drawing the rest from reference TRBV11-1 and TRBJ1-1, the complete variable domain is EAEVAQSPRYKITEKSQAVAFWCDPISGHATLYWYRQILGQGPELLVQFQDESVVDDSQLPKDRFSAERLKGVDSTLKIQPAELGDSAMYLCASSSPQEALEAFFGQGTRLTVV.

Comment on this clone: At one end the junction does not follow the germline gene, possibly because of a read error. CDR3 DNA: TGTGCCAGCAGCGAGACGACTAGCGGGGGGCGGACGGACTTC. Amino acid sequence: CASSETTSGGRTDF. This sequence joins TRBV7-9 and TRBJ2-4; 13 positions agree with TRBD2. This CDR3 has 14 amino acids. CDR1 is SEHNR and CDR2 is FQNEAQ in the germline V gene (reference sequence).

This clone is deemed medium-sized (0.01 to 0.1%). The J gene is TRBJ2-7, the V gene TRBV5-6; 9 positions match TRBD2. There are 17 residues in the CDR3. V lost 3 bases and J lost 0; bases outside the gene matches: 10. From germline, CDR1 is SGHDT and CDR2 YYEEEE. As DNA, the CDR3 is TGTGCCAGCAGCTCACTTTGGACTAGCGTGCCCTCCTACGAGCAGTACTTC. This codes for CASSSLWTSVPSYEQYF.

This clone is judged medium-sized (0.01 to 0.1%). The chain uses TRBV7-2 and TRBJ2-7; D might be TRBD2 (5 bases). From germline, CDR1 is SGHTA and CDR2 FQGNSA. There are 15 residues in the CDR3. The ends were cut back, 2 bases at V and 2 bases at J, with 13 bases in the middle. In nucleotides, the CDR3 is TGTGCCAGCAGCTTAATTGGTCTAGCCGCCTACGAGCAGTACTTC. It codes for CASSLIGLAAYEQYF.

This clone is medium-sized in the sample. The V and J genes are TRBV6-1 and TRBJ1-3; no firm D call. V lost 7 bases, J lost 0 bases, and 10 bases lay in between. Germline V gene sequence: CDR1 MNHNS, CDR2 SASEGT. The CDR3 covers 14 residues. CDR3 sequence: CASNIGNSGNTIYF. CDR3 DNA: TGTGCCAGCAATATCGGGAACTCTGGAAACACCATATATTTT.

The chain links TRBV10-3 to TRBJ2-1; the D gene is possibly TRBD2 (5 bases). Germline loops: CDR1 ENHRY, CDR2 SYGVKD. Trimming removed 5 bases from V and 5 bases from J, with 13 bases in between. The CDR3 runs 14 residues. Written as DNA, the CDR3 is TGTGCCATCAGTCCGCCTGGACTGAACAATGAGCAGTTCTTC. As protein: CAISPPGLNNEQFF.

CDR3 sequence reads: CASSFGTVGAEAFF. CDR3 in DNA: TGTGCCAGCAGTTTTGGGACGGTTGGAGCTGAAGCTTTCTTT. This chain connects TRBV6-5 to TRBJ1-1; tentative D call: TRBD1 (5 bases). V lost 4 bases to trimming and J lost 6 bases, with 15 bases between them. This CDR3 has 14 residues. Germline loops: CDR1 MNHEY, CDR2 SVGAGI.

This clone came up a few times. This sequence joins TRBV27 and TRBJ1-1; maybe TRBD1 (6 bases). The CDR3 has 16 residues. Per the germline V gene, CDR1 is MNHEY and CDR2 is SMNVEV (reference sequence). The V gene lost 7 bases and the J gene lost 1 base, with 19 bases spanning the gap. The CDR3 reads CASKLKSRTANTEAFF. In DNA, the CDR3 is TGTGCCAGCAAGTTGAAGTCCAGGACAGCGAACACTGAAGCTTTCTTT.

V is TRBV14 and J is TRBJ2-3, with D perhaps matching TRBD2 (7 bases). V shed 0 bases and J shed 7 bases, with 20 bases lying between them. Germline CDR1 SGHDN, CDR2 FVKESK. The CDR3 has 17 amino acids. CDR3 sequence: CASSQEGGGRGKYTQYF. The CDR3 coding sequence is TGTGCCAGCAGCCAAGAAGGGGGGGGGCGCGGGAAGTATACGCAGTATTTT.

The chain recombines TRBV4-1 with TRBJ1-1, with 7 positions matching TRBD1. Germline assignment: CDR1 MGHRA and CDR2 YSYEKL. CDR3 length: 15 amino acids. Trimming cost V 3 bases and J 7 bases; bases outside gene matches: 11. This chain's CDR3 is CASSQVSGGDVEAFF. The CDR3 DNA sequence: TGCGCCAGCAGCCAGGTCTCAGGGGGTGATGTTGAAGCTTTCTTT.